This record looks at one T cell receptor beta chain sequence and its context. Its antigen is still unknown. The source of the sample is a study of response to subunit inactivated influenza vaccine. Study-level points and caveats: With each seasonal influenza vaccination, the authors suggested, few new T cells are recruited.

A single record per CDR3 protein comes from TCRdb applying MiXCR to the RT-PCR reads. Of about 500,000 distinct CDR3 sequences listed, about an eighth are singletons. CDR1 and CDR2 from the germline V gene are MNHEY and SMNVEV (reference sequence). V gave up 6 bases and J gave up 8 bases, with 19 bases separating them. This CDR3 is 15 amino acids long. The rearrangement joins TRBV27 to TRBJ1-4; weak D call: TRBD1 (5 bases). The input for sequencing was PBMCs from blood, taken about 40 days after vaccination. This sequence was found in a man aged 50-60 years who received an inactivated influenza vaccine. Written as DNA, the CDR3 is TGTGCCAGCAGAATGAGGAGCCAGGGTCCCGAAAAACTGTTTTTT. Translating it yields CASRMRSQGPEKLFF.